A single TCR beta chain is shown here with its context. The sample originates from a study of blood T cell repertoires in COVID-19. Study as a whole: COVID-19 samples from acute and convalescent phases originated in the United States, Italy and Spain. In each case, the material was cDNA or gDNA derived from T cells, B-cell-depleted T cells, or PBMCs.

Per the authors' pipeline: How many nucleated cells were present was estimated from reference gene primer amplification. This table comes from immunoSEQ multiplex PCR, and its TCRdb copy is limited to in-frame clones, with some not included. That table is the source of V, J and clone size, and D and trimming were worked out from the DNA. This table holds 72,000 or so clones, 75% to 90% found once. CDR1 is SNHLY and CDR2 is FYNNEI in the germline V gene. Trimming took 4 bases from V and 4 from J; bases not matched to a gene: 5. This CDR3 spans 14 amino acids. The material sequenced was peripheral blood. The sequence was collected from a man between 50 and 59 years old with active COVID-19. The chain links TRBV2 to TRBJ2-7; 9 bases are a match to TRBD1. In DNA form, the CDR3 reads TGTGCCAGCAGTGGCGGGACAGGGATTTACGAGCAGTACTTC. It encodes CASSGGTGIYEQYF.